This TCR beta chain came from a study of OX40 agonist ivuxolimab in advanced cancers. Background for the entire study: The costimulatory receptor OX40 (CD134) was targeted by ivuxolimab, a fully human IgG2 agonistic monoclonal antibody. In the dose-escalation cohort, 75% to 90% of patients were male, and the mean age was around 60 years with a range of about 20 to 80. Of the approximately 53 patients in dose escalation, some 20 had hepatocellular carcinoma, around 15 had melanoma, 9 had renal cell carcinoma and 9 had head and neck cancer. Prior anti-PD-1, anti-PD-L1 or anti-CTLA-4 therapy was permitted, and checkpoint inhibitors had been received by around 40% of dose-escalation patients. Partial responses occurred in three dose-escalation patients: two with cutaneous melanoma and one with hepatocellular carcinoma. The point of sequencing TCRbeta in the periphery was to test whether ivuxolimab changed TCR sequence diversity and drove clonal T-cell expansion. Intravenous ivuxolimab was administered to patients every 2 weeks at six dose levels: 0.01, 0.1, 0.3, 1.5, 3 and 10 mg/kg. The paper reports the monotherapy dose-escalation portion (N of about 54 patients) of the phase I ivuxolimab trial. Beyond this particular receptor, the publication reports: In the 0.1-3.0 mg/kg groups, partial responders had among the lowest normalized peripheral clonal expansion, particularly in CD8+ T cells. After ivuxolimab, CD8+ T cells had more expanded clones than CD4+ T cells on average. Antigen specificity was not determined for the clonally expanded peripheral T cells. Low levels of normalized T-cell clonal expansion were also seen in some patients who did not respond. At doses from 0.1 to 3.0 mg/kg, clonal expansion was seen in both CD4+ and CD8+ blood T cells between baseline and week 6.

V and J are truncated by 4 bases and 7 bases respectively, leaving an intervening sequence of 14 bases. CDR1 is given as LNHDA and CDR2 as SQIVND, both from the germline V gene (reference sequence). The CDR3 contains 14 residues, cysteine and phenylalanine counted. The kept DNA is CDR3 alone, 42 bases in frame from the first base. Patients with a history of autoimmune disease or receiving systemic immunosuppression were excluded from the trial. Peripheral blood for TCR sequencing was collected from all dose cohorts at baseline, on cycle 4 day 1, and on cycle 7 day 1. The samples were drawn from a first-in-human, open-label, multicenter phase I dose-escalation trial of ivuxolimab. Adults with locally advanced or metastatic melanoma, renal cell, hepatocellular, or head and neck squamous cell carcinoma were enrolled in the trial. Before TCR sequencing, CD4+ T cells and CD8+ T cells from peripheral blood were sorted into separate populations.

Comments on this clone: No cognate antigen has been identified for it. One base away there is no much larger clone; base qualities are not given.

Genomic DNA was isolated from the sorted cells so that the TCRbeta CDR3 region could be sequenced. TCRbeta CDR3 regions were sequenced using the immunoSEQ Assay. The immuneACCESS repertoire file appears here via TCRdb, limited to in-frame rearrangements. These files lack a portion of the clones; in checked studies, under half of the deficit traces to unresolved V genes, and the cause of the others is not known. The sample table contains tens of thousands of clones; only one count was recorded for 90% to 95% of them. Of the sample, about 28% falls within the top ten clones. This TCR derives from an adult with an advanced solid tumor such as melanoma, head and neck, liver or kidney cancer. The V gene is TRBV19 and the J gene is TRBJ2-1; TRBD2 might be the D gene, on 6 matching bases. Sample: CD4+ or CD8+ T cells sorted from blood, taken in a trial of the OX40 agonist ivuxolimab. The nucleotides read TGTGCCAGTAGTACACGGACCAGCGGGAATGAGCAGTTCTTC. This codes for CASSTRTSGNEQFF.